The sequence of this TCR beta chain was determined in a study of blood T cell repertoires in COVID-19. Study details: Specimens from acute and convalescent COVID-19 originated in the United States, Italy and Spain. From T cells, B-cell-depleted T cells, or PBMCs came the material, which was cDNA or gDNA.

Original data processing: From reference gene primer amplification, estimates of nucleated cell counts were derived. Clones were sequenced by immunoSEQ multiplex PCR, and TCRdb holds only the in-frame ones, with some missing. V and J calls and clone size are copied from that table; D and trimming were computed from the DNA. The data contain more than 150,000 clones, approximately 90% of them singletons. Sequenced material: peripheral blood. The TCR was taken from a woman in her 70s with acute or convalescent COVID-19.

The CDR3 bases are TGTGCCAGCAGCCAAGACAGGCTCTATGGCTACACCTTC. Translating gives CASSQDRLYGYTF. The genes are TRBV6-5 and TRBJ1-2; D is possibly TRBD1 (6 bases). V was pared by 6 bases and J by 4 bases, with 12 bases between. This CDR3 spans 13 amino acids. The germline CDR1 and CDR2 sequences are MNHEY and SVGAGI.